Listed here is a single TCR beta chain. Its antigen is still unknown. This table comes from immunoSEQ multiplex PCR, and its TCRdb copy is limited to in-frame clones, with some not included. The sample shows some 90,000 clones, approximately 96% of them seen only once. The CDR3 is 16 amino acids. V lost 2 bases and J 2 bases, leaving 12 bases between the germline ends. The germline CDR1 and CDR2 sequences are SEHNR and FQNEAQ (reference sequence). The donors were in the roughly 110-subject validation cohort, distinct from the approximately 730-subject first cohort. The sample comes from a study of cytomegalovirus exposure and HLA in healthy donors. Looking at the study overall: Both the roughly 120 validation repertoires and the approximately 670 first-cohort repertoires used the same platform, as reported by a later analysis. Study-level findings and limits: The authors listed 150 to 200 TCR beta chains as cytomegalovirus-associated.

The clonotype originates from a man between 18 and 35 years old in good health and CMV-seronegative. The material sequenced was PBMCs. The chain carries TRBV7-9 and TRBJ2-2, with a possible D match to TRBD2 (6 bases). Here the CDR3 reads CASSLLAGINTGELFF. CDR3 DNA sequence: TGTGCCAGCAGCTTACTTGCGGGGATAAACACCGGGGAGCTGTTTTTT.